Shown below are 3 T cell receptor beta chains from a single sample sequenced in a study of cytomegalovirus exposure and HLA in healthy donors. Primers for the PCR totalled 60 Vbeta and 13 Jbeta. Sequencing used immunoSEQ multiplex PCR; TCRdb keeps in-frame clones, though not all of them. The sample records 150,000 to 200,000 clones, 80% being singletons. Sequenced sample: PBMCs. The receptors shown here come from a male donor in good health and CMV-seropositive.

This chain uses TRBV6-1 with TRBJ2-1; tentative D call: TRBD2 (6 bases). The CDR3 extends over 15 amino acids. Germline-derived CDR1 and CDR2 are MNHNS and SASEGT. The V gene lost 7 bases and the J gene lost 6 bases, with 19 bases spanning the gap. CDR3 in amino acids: CASIRSLARVNEQFF. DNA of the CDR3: TGTGCCAGCATTAGGAGTCTAGCGCGGGTCAATGAGCAGTTCTTC.

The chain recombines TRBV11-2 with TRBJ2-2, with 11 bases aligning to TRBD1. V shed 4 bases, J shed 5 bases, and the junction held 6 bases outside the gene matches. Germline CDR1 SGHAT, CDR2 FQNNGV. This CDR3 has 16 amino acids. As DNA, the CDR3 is TGTGCCAGCAGCTATGGACAGGGGGCGGGGACCGGGGAGCTGTTTTTT. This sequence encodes CASSYGQGAGTGELFF.

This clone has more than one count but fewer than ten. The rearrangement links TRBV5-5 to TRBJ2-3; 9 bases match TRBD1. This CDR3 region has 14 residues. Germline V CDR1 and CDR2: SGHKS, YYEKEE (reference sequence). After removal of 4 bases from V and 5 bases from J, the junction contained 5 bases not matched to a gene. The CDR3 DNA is TGTGCCAGCAGCCCGGACAGGGGCGGAGATACGCAGTATTTT. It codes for CASSPDRGGDTQYF.